The 14 T cell receptor beta chains in this list originate from one sample, sequenced in a study of CD8 T cells in Susac syndrome. RNA in amounts of roughly 0.45 to 1 ug was reverse transcribed with random hexamers. TCRdb re-called the immunoSEQ multiplex PCR reads through MiXCR, storing one row per CDR3 protein. The sample holds approximately 120,000 distinct CDR3 sequences; just under 95% are singletons and the top ten take roughly 0.087%. The sequenced sample consisted of CD4+ T cells from PBMCs. All receptors come from a human donor in good health.

This clonotype came up once. This chain links TRBV30 with TRBJ2-1; 8 bases fit TRBD2. The germline CDR1 and CDR2 sequences are GTSNPN and SVGIG (reference sequence). The trim removed 0 bases at V and 4 bases at J, leaving 5 bases unmatched. The CDR3 sequence is 15 residues long. CDR3 sequence: CAWSVGSGVYNEQFF. CDR3 DNA sequence: TGTGCCTGGAGTGTAGGTAGCGGGGTTTACAATGAGCAGTTCTTC.

CDR3 sequence (DNA): TGCGCCAGCAGTCACCCGGGGAGGCAGGGGCAGGGAAGTAACACCATATATTTT. Translating gives CASSHPGRQGQGSNTIYF. This sequence joins TRBV23-1 and TRBJ1-3; perhaps TRBD1 as D (6 bases). TRBV23-1 is an ORF, with its function uncertain. The V gene lost 3 bases and the J gene lost 7 bases, with 25 bases spanning the gap. The CDR3 has 18 residues.

The V and J genes are TRBV11-2 and TRBJ1-4; 9 bases agree with TRBD1. Per germline, CDR1 SGHAT and CDR2 FQNNGV. The CDR3 spans 17 residues. With 8 bases clipped from V and 5 bases from J, the junction kept 15 bases outside the gene matches. The CDR3 loop is CASEGTGQLDPNEKLFF. CDR3 sequence (DNA): TGTGCCAGCGAGGGGACAGGGCAGTTGGATCCAAATGAAAAACTGTTTTTT.

V is TRBV7-2 and J is TRBJ2-7; 15 bases are a match to TRBD2. Per the germline V gene, CDR1 is SGHTA and CDR2 is FQGNSA. The trim removed 1 base at V and 6 bases at J, leaving 1 base unmatched. This CDR3 region has 15 residues. The CDR3 is CASSLGGLAGGEQYF. The CDR3 bases are TGTGCCAGCAGCTTAGGGGGACTAGCGGGAGGCGAGCAGTACTTC.

The gene calls are TRBV6-5 and TRBJ1-3; D unclear. CDR3 length: 13 amino acids. V was cut by 4 bases and J by 3 bases, with 7 bases left in between. The germline CDR1 and CDR2 sequences are MNHEY and SVGAGI. The CDR3 DNA follows: TGTGCCAGCAGTTTGACAATTGGAAACACCATATATTTT. Amino acid sequence: CASSLTIGNTIYF.

This chain uses TRBV7-9 with TRBJ1-1; D gene ambiguous. The CDR3 loop spans 15 amino acids. The germline V gene encodes CDR1 SEHNR and CDR2 FQNEAQ (reference sequence). The V end was cut by 2 bases, the J end by 0 bases, with 10 bases between. The CDR3 sequence is CASSLPSGMNTEAFF. CDR3 coding DNA: TGTGCCAGCAGCTTACCTTCTGGGATGAACACTGAAGCTTTCTTT. The whole variable domain, remainder taken from reference TRBV7-9 and TRBJ1-1, is DTGVSQNPRHKITKRGQNVTFRCDPISEHNRLYWYRQTLGQGPEFLTYFQNEAQLEKSRLLSDRFSAERPKGSFSTLEIQRTEQGDSAMYLCASSLPSGMNTEAFFGQGTRLTVV.

The chain links TRBV12-3 or TRBV12-4 to TRBJ1-5, with a possible D match to TRBD1 (6 bases). V lost 1 base and J 3 bases, leaving 10 bases between the germline ends. The CDR3 has 15 residues. DNA for the CDR3: TGTGCCAGCAGTTTAGGGCAGGGGCTCAATCAGCCCCAGCATTTT. Translation gives CASSLGQGLNQPQHF.

The chain joins TRBV9 to TRBJ2-7; the match to TRBD1 covers 10 bases. Germline values: CDR1 SGDLS, CDR2 YYNGEE. Trimming at V came to 3 bases and at J to 2 bases, leaving 5 bases not matched to a gene. This CDR3 is 15 amino acids long. Written as DNA, the CDR3 is TGTGCCAGCAGCGCGACCGGGACAGGGGCCTACGAGCAGTACTTC. Its protein product is CASSATGTGAYEQYF.

The chain joins TRBV4-2 to TRBJ2-1, with D possibly TRBD2 on 6 matching bases. This CDR3 comprises 12 residues. Per the germline V gene, CDR1 is LGHNA and CDR2 is YNFKEQ. With 4 bases removed from V and 8 bases from J, the gap between germline ends came to 9 bases. The CDR3 DNA sequence: TGTGCCAGCAGCCCCGGAGGGTATGAGCAGTTCTTC. As protein: CASSPGGYEQFF.

This rearrangement joins TRBV20-1 to TRBJ2-3; tentative D call: TRBD1 (6 bases). CDR3 length equals 13 residues. V was shortened by 3 bases and J by 6 bases, with 13 bases between the two germline ends. The germline V gene has CDR1 DFQATT and CDR2 SNEGSKA (reference sequence). The CDR3: CSARFPGADTQYF. The CDR3 DNA reads as TGCAGTGCTAGGTTTCCAGGGGCGGATACGCAGTATTTT.

This clonotype was counted once. The genes are TRBV29-1 and TRBJ1-1; TRBD1 aligns across 9 bases. V lost 3 bases, J lost 2 bases, and 4 bases stayed unmatched. Germline CDR1 is SQVTM and CDR2 is ANQGSEA. The CDR3 covers 14 residues. The CDR3 coding sequence is TGCAGCGTTGACCTACAGGGGGCAAACACTGAAGCTTTCTTT. This encodes CSVDLQGANTEAFF. Variable domain in full (rest from reference TRBV29-1 and TRBJ1-1): SAVISQKPSRDICQRGTSLTIQCQVDSQVTMMFWYRQQPGQSLTLIATANQGSEATYESGFVIDKFPISRPNLTFSTLTVSNMSPEDSSIYLCSVDLQGANTEAFFGQGTRLTVV.

V is TRBV12-3 or TRBV12-4 and J is TRBJ1-1; D is perhaps TRBD1 (6 bases). This CDR3 has 14 amino acids. Trimming pared 7 bases from V and 6 bases from J, leaving 18 bases between. The CDR3 bases are TGTGCCAGCATATCAAACGGGGGCCGATCTGAAGCTTTCTTT. This sequence encodes CASISNGGRSEAFF.

The V gene is TRBV29-1, the J gene TRBJ2-7; either TRBD1 or TRBD2 may supply D (5 bases each). The CDR3 consists of 14 residues. Germline assignment: CDR1 SQVTM and CDR2 ANQGSEA. Trimming removed 2 bases at V and 3 bases at J, with 14 bases between. The CDR3 nucleotides are TGCAGCGTTGAAAGGGCCGGGACCAGCTACGAGCAGTACTTC. As protein: CSVERAGTSYEQYF.

V usage is TRBV7-2 and J usage is TRBJ2-7, with 9 bases lining up with TRBD1. The CDR3 extends over 16 amino acids. The germline V gene encodes CDR1 SGHTA and CDR2 FQGNSA. V dropped 5 bases and J dropped 8; count of bases not matched to a gene: 16. The CDR3 reads CASSRSDRGTPWKQYF. CDR3 bases: TGTGCCAGCAGCCGTTCGGACAGGGGCACCCCCTGGAAGCAGTACTTC.